Presented here are 15 T cell receptor beta chains from one specimen sequenced in a study of T-cell memory formation after mild COVID-19. A single record per CDR3 protein comes from TCRdb applying MiXCR to the 5' RACE reads. The sample lists a few hundred thousand distinct CDR3 sequences; 20% to 25% were seen once. The specimen was PBMCs or a T cell subset sorted from them (not recorded which). All receptors come from a man aged 18 to 29 who had mild COVID-19 (a few samples of this study predate the infection). Cell type and time point are not known.

This chain links TRBV7-2 with TRBJ1-2; weak D call: TRBD1 (5 bases). Germline V gene data show CDR1 as SGHTA and CDR2 as FQGNSA. V lost 2 bases and J lost 4, with 17 bases in between. This CDR3 has 16 amino acids. CDR3 nucleotide sequence: TGTGCCAGCAGCTTACGAGGGCAGGGTCTAGGCTATGGCTACACCTTC. Translation: CASSLRGQGLGYGYTF.

The chain carries TRBV18 and TRBJ1-6; unclear D gene. Looked up from germline, CDR1 is KGHSH and CDR2 is LQKENI. The CDR3 runs to 12 residues. The ends were cut back, 4 bases at V and 6 bases at J, with 4 bases in the middle. CDR3 bases: TGTGCCAGCTCACGGGCTAATTCACCCCTCCACTTT. Its protein product is CASSRANSPLHF.

This sequence joins TRBV7-9 and TRBJ2-6; D is ambiguous. This CDR3 has 15 residues. Germline V gene sequence: CDR1 SEHNR, CDR2 FQNEAQ (reference sequence). V lost 5 bases and J 2 bases, leaving 10 bases between the germline ends. The CDR3 is CASSPPWAGANVLTF. In DNA, the CDR3 is TGTGCCAGCAGCCCCCCCTGGGCTGGGGCCAACGTCCTGACTTTC.

This clonotype has at least ten counts. The CDR3 loop reads CSARVGGGNYGYTF. In nucleotides, the CDR3 is TGCAGTGCTAGAGTGGGAGGGGGTAACTATGGCTACACCTTC. V gene TRBV20-1 combines with J gene TRBJ1-2, with D possibly being TRBD1 (6 bases). The germline V gene encodes CDR1 DFQATT and CDR2 SNEGSKA (reference sequence). V was shortened by 1 base and J by 1 base, with 10 bases between the two germline ends. The CDR3 runs 14 residues.

This clonotype was found a few times. V and J are TRBV6-5 and TRBJ1-1, with a weak D call TRBD1 (5 bases). Germline CDR1 is MNHEY and CDR2 is SVGAGI. Trimming pared 0 bases from V and 1 base from J, leaving 12 bases between. The CDR3 has 16 amino acids. The chain's CDR3 is CASSYSSVTGNTEAFF. In DNA form, the CDR3 reads TGTGCCAGCAGTTACTCGAGCGTAACAGGGAACACTGAAGCTTTCTTT.

In DNA form, the CDR3 reads TGTGCCAGCACCAGGGGATCGCTTGGGGCCAACGTCCTGACTTTC. Translating it yields CASTRGSLGANVLTF. V gene TRBV12-3 or TRBV12-4 combines with J gene TRBJ2-6, with D perhaps TRBD1 (6 bases). V was clipped by 7 bases and J by 3 bases, with 13 bases between them. The CDR3 runs 15 residues.

There are a few counts of this clonotype. The genes are TRBV5-1 and TRBJ2-5; 8 positions match TRBD1. J gave up 5 bases and V 4 bases, and 4 bases lay outside the gene matches. Per germline, CDR1 SGHRS and CDR2 YFSETQ. CDR3 length: 13 amino acids. The CDR3 region has the DNA TGCGCCAGCAGCCCGAGGACAGGGGAGACCCAGTACTTC. Protein sequence: CASSPRTGETQYF.

This clonotype was counted only a few times. The rearrangement joins TRBV12-3 or TRBV12-4 to TRBJ2-3; tentative D call: TRBD1 (6 bases). The CDR3 length is 13 residues. V lost 5 bases and J lost 5, with 11 bases in between. This chain's CDR3 is CASSGQGRDTQYF. The CDR3 DNA is TGTGCCAGCAGTGGGCAGGGGAGAGATACGCAGTATTTT.

The chain recombines TRBV2 with TRBJ2-7, with D tentatively TRBD1 (6 bases). This CDR3 contains 13 residues. Germline loops: CDR1 SNHLY, CDR2 FYNNEI. V lost 6 bases and J 5 bases, leaving 14 bases between the germline ends. The CDR3 sequence: CASSLWGPHEQYV. The CDR3, as DNA: TGTGCCAGCAGCCTGTGGGGGCCCCACGAGCAGTACGTC.

The table lists this clonotype with a few counts. The chain uses TRBV12-3 or TRBV12-4 and TRBJ2-2, with D perhaps matching TRBD2 (5 bases). The CDR3 is 14 residues long. Trimming pared 4 bases from V and 5 bases from J, leaving 11 bases between. The CDR3 DNA sequence: TGTGCCAGCAGTTCCGACTATAAGACCGGGGAGCTGTTTTTT. Translation gives CASSSDYKTGELFF.

This clonotype turned up a few times. J is TRBJ1-4 and V is TRBV27; tentative D call: TRBD1 (6 bases). CDR3 length: 11 amino acids. CDR1 is MNHEY and CDR2 is SMNVEV in the germline V gene (reference sequence). V was trimmed by 4 bases and J by 11 bases, leaving 8 bases between them. The CDR3 reads CASSSGAKLFF. The CDR3 DNA reads TGTGCCAGCAGTTCAGGGGCCAAACTGTTTTTT.

This chain uses TRBV7-2 with TRBJ2-5, with 8 bases fitting TRBD2. CDR3 size: 16 residues. Germline V gives CDR1 SGHTA, CDR2 FQGNSA. V was clipped by 5 bases and J by 4 bases; unmatched bases: 12. In nucleotides, the CDR3 is TGTGCCAGCAGCCTGTTGGTCGGGGGGGCGGGAGAGACCCAGTACTTC. Translation gives CASSLLVGGAGETQYF. Looking up the rest from reference TRBV7-2 and TRBJ2-5 gives the full variable domain: GAGVSQSPSNKVTEKGKDVELRCDPISGHTALYWYRQSLGQGLEFLIYFQGNSAPDKSGLPSDRFSAERTGGSVSTLTIQRTQQEDSAVYLCASSLLVGGAGETQYFGPGTRLLVL.

The chain recombines TRBV4-1 with TRBJ2-1; 8 bases align to TRBD2. This CDR3 region has 17 residues. Germline V gene sequence: CDR1 MGHRA, CDR2 YSYEKL. J was trimmed by 0 bases and V by 2 bases; bases with no gene match: 6. This CDR3 is CASSQLKAGGSYNEQFF. CDR3 nucleotide sequence: TGCGCCAGCAGCCAACTTAAGGCGGGGGGCTCCTACAATGAGCAGTTCTTC.

J is TRBJ1-6 and V is TRBV24-1; 9 nucleotides match TRBD1. CDR1 is KGHDR and CDR2 is SFDVKD in the germline V gene. Trimming removed 7 bases from V and 5 bases from J; junction bases left unmatched: 20. The CDR3 runs to 20 residues. This CDR3 reads CATSPTLADRDRVHNSPLHF. CDR3 nucleotide sequence: TGTGCCACCAGCCCGACGCTCGCTGATCGGGACAGGGTCCATAATTCACCCCTCCACTTT.

In regard to this clonotype: The junction and the germline gene differ at one end; a read error may be behind it. The chain employs TRBV3-1 and TRBJ1-5, with D uncertain. Germline V gene data show CDR1 as LGHDT and CDR2 as YNNKEL (reference sequence). This CDR3 contains 13 residues. DNA for the CDR3: TGTGCCAGCAGTGGGCAGGTTGATCAGCCACAGCTGTTT. Translation: CASSGQVDQPQLF.